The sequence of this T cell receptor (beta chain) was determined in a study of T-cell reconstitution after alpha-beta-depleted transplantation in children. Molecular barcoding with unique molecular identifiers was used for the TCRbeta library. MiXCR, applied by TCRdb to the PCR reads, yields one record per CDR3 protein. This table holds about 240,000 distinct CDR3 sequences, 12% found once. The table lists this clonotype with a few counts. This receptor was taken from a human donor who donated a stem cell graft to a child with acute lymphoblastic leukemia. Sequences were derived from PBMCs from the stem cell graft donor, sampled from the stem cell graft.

As DNA, the CDR3 is TGTGCCAGCAGCCCTCAATCCAGGGAGAATGAAAAACTGTTTTTT. Translating gives CASSPQSRENEKLFF. The J gene is TRBJ1-4, the V gene TRBV6-1; possibly TRBD1 for D (5 bases). Germline values: CDR1 MNHNS, CDR2 SASEGT. This CDR3 is 15 amino acids long. V was trimmed by 6 bases and J by 5 bases, leaving 16 bases between them.